This T cell receptor beta chain originates from a study of blood T cell repertoires in COVID-19 (dated by TCRdb to the early 2020s). At the level of the whole study: Samples from collaborators originated in the United States, Italy and Spain and spanned both the acute and convalescent phases of COVID-19. The material from the prospective study consisted of cDNA or gDNA derived from T cells, B-cell-depleted T cells, or PBMCs. Subjects who had been exposed to COVID-19, were actively infected with it, or had recovered from it provided the deeply sampled blood TCRbeta repertoires that made up the dataset. The repertoires were released in a freely available public database intended as a resource for research on the immune response to SARS-CoV-2. Samples came from the ongoing ImmuneRACE study (first 160 participants) plus 1,254 subjects from 6 global collaborators. A de-identified subject ID, COVID-19 status, age in years and sex were almost always included in the sample metadata. Where available, HLA class I and class II types were taken from metadata supplied by the sample provider and were not determined by assay-based typing. Beyond this particular receptor, the publication reports: The quantity of clinical and demographic metadata differed by source and by participant and was supplied without curation.

Collaborating institutions collected whole blood in K2EDTA tubes following their own protocols. Collaborator samples were shipped for TCRbeta analysis as frozen whole blood, isolated PBMCs, or DNA extracted from either sample type. The immunoSEQ Assay, a bias-controlled multiplex PCR, was used to amplify TCRbeta CDR3 regions from genomic DNA. The published analysis was carried out like this. Nucleated cell counts per sample were estimated from amplification of reference gene primers within the assay. Sequence reads were collapsed and filtered to measure the absolute abundance of every unique TCRbeta CDR3 rearrangement. For each sample, productive Simpson clonality was calculated by taking the square root of Simpson's diversity index across productive rearrangements. TCRdb took this table from immuneACCESS and kept in-frame rearrangements with V and J called. Such tables lack part of the clones; where checked against another copy, unresolved V genes explain under half of the gap, and the rest is unexplained. V and J calls and clone size are as listed in that table; D and trimming were resolved from the DNA. The sample records hundreds of thousands of clones, nearly 90% of which are singletons. The ten largest make up approximately 8.8% of the sample.

In its sample, this clone was seen a few times. Its antigen is currently not known. No much larger clone exists at a distance of one base, and base qualities are not known. V is reduced by 6 bases and J by 4 bases, leaving a spacing of 13 bases between them. Sequences LNHDA (CDR1) and SQIVND (CDR2) are obtained from the germline V gene (reference sequence). From its cysteine to its phenylalanine, the CDR3 spans 15 amino acids. Just CDR3 DNA is preserved here, 45 bases in frame from base 1. The rearranged chain carries TRBV19 and TRBJ1-6; 5 matching bases give a weak D call of TRBD1. The TCR was taken from a man aged 18 to 30 with active or convalescent COVID-19. The sequenced sample was peripheral blood. The DNA is as follows: TGTGCCAGTAGCCCGGGACGGGAGTATAATTCACCCCTCCACTTT. It specifies CASSPGREYNSPLHF.